These T cell receptor beta chains were read from a single sample in a study of CD8 T cells in Susac syndrome. TCRdb independently ran MiXCR on the immunoSEQ multiplex PCR reads; one entry per CDR3 protein. The table has 250,000 to 300,000 distinct CDR3 sequences, approximately 81% seen once. Material: CD8+ T cells from PBMCs. Every receptor here comes from a human donor with multiple sclerosis. CDR3s include the opening cysteine and the closing phenylalanine or tryptophan. A D gene is named only where the DNA matches it firmly. Expanded clones are given a class, and other clones once, few, many or no size at all.

J gene,clone size,V gene,D gene,CDR3 protein,CDR3 DNA
TRBJ1-2,-,TRBV19,-,CASSPWDIYGYTF,TGTGCCAGTAGTCCGTGGGACATCTATGGCTACACCTTC
TRBJ2-6,-,TRBV9,TRBD1,CASSVPEDNRGSGANVLTF,TGTGCCAGCAGCGTCCCAGAAGACAACAGGGGCTCTGGGGCCAACGTCCTGACTTTC
TRBJ1-4,-,TRBV12-3/TRBV12-4,-,CASRNREFNEKLFF,TGTGCCAGCAGGAACAGGGAGTTTAATGAAAAACTGTTTTTT
TRBJ1-1,-,TRBV14,-,CASSPGWTEAFF,TGTGCCAGCAGTCCTGGGTGGACTGAAGCTTTCTTT
TRBJ2-3,-,TRBV28,TRBD2,CATGTRVFTDTQYF,TGTGCCACCGGGACTAGGGTTTTCACAGATACGCAGTATTTT
TRBJ1-4,-,TRBV12-3/TRBV12-4,-,CASSPGFPATNEKLFF,TGTGCCAGCAGTCCCGGATTCCCGGCAACTAATGAAAAACTGTTTTTT
TRBJ2-3,-,TRBV2,-,CASSTGPLDDTQYF,TGTGCCAGCAGTACGGGACCTTTAGACGATACGCAGTATTTT
TRBJ2-1,-,TRBV19,TRBD2,CASTPTSGRGVEQFF,TGTGCCAGTACCCCGACTAGCGGGAGGGGTGTTGAGCAGTTCTTC
TRBJ2-1,once,TRBV27,TRBD2,CASSPQTSSYNEQFF,TGTGCCAGCAGCCCCCAGACTAGCAGCTACAATGAGCAGTTCTTC
TRBJ1-2,few,TRBV7-9,TRBD1,CASSVRDRASYGYTF,TGTGCCAGCAGCGTTAGGGACAGGGCGTCCTATGGCTACACCTTC
TRBJ2-1,-,TRBV30,-,CAWSVPGGEQFF,TGTGCCTGGAGTGTACCCGGCGGAGAGCAGTTCTTC
TRBJ2-2,-,TRBV19,TRBD1,CASSIDPSRDRHTGELFF,TGTGCCAGTAGTATAGATCCATCCCGGGACAGACACACCGGGGAGCTGTTTTTT
TRBJ2-5,once,TRBV20-1,TRBD1,CSAPGQRKETQYF,TGCAGTGCTCCGGGACAGAGAAAAGAGACCCAGTACTTC
TRBJ1-4,-,TRBV23-1,TRBD1,CASSHRQGVKDEKLFF,TGCGCCAGCAGTCACCGACAGGGGGTAAAAGATGAAAAACTGTTTTTT
TRBJ1-1,-,TRBV19,-,CASSIPGDTEAFF,TGTGCCAGTAGTATACCGGGGGACACTGAAGCTTTCTTT
TRBJ2-5,-,TRBV29-1,TRBD2,CSVEEGLVFETQYF,TGCAGCGTTGAAGAGGGACTAGTTTTTGAGACCCAGTACTTC
TRBJ2-7,few,TRBV6-1,-,CASRREYEQYF,TGTGCCAGCAGGCGAGAATACGAGCAGTACTTC
TRBJ2-1,once,TRBV7-9,-,CASSLNRVDEQFF,TGTGCCAGCAGCTTAAATCGCGTCGATGAGCAGTTCTTC
TRBJ2-5,few,TRBV6-1,-,CASSDRDTGWETQYF,TGTGCCAGCAGTGACCGGGATACCGGCTGGGAGACCCAGTACTTC
TRBJ1-5,-,TRBV19,-,CASSSQREARDGPAQHF,TGTGCCAGTAGTAGCCAAAGGGAGGCAAGGGATGGTCCAGCGCAGCATTTT
TRBJ1-6,-,TRBV20-1,TRBD1,CSARGDSQNSYNSPLHF,TGCAGTGCTAGAGGGGACAGCCAAAATAGCTATAATTCACCCCTCCACTTT
TRBJ2-7,-,TRBV6-1,-,CASYGGGTYYEQYF,TGTGCCTCGTACGGTGGGGGGACGTACTACGAGCAGTACTTC
TRBJ2-1,few,TRBV2,TRBD2,CASSEGLAGYNEQFF,TGTGCCAGCAGTGAGGGACTAGCGGGCTACAATGAGCAGTTCTTC
TRBJ2-3,-,TRBV12-3/TRBV12-4,TRBD2,CASRWTSGSTDTQYF,TGTGCCAGCAGGTGGACTAGCGGCAGCACAGATACGCAGTATTTT
TRBJ2-2,-,TRBV7-9,-,CASSLADSGLLELFF,TGTGCCAGCAGCTTAGCCGATAGCGGCCTCCTGGAGCTGTTTTTT
TRBJ2-7,-,TRBV7-9,-,CASSTSGAVSSYEQYF,TGTGCCAGCAGCACCTCGGGAGCGGTGAGCTCCTACGAGCAGTACTTC
TRBJ1-1,-,TRBV11-1,-,CASSSLRTGEPEAFF,TGTGCCAGCAGCTCCCTTAGGACGGGGGAGCCTGAAGCTTTCTTT
TRBJ2-1,once,TRBV25-1,-,CASSEGSPEQFF,TGTGCCAGCAGTGAAGGTAGCCCTGAGCAGTTCTTC
TRBJ2-7,-,TRBV2,-,CASCEALVFYEQYF,TGTGCCAGCTGTGAAGCGCTCGTATTCTACGAGCAGTACTTC